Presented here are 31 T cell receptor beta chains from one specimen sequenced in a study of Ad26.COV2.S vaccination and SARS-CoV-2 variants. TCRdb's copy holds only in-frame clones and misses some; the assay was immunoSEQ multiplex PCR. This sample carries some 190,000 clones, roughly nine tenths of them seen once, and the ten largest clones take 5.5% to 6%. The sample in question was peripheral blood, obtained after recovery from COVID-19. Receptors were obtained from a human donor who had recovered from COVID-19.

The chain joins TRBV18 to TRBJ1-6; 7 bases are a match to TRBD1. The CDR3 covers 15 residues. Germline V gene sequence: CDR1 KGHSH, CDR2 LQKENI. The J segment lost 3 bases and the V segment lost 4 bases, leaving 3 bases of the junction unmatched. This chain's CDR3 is CASSRRDSYNSPLHF. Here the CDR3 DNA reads TGTGCCAGCTCACGTCGGGACAGCTATAATTCACCCCTCCACTTT.

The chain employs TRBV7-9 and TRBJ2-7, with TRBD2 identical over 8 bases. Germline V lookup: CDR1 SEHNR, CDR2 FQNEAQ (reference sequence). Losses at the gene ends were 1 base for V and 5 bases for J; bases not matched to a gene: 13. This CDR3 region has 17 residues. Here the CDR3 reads CASSLDLLGGRLDEQYF. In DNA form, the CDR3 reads TGTGCCAGCAGCTTAGATCTTTTAGGCGGGAGGCTCGACGAGCAGTACTTC.

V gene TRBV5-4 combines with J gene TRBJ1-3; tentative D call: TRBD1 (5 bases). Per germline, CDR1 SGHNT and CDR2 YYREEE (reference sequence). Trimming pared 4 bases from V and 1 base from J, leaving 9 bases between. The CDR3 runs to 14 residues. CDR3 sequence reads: CASSGDRSGNTIYF. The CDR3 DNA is TGTGCCAGCAGCGGCGACAGATCTGGAAACACCATATATTTT.

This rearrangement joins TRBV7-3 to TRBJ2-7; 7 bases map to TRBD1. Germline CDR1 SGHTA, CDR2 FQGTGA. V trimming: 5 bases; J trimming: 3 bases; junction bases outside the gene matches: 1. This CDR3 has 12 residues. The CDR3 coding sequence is TGTGCCAGCAGCCCAGGGGGCTACGAGCAGTACTTC. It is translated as CASSPGGYEQYF.

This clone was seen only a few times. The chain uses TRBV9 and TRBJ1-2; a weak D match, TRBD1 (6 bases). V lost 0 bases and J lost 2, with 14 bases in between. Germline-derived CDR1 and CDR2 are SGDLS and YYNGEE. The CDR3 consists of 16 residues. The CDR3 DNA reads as TGTGCCAGCAGCGTAGGTCAGGGGCTCGGGAACTATGGCTACACCTTC. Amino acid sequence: CASSVGQGLGNYGYTF.

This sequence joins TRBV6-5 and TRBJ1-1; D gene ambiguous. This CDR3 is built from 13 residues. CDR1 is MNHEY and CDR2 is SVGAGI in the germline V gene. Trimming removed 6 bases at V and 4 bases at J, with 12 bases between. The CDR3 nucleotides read TGTGCCAGCAGCCTCGGGGAAGGCACTGAAGCTTTCTTT. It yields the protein CASSLGEGTEAFF.

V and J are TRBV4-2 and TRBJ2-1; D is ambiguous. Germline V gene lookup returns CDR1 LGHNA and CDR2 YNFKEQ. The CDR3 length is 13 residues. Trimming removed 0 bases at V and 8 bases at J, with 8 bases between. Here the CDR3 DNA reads TGTGCCAGCAGCCAAGAGCCTGTCGATGAGCAGTTCTTC. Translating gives CASSQEPVDEQFF.

The CDR3 coding sequence is TGTGCCAGCAGCTACGCCGGGACAGGGGAGTACGAGCAGTACTTC. It yields the protein CASSYAGTGEYEQYF. The chain employs TRBV11-1 and TRBJ2-7; 10 bases align to TRBD1. Unmatched junction bases numbered 7, after V lost 4 bases and J lost 4 bases. This CDR3 is 15 amino acids long. CDR1 is SGHAT, CDR2 FQDESV, per germline (reference sequence).

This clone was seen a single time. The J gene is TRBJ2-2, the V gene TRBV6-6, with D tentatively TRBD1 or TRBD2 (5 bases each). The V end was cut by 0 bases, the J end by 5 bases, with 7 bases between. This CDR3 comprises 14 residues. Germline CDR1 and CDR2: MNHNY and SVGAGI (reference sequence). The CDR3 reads CASSYSEGTGELFF. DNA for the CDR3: TGTGCCAGCAGTTACTCCGAGGGGACCGGGGAGCTGTTTTTT.

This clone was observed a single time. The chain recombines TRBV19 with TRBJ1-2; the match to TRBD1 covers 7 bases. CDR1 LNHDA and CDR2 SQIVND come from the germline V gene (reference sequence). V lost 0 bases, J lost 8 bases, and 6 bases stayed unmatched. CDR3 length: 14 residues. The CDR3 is CASSIDRGSYGYTF. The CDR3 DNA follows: TGTGCCAGTAGTATAGACAGGGGGTCCTACGGCTACACCTTC.

In nucleotides, the CDR3 is TGTGCCAGCAGGAGTAGACTTACTGAAGCTTTCTTT. This gives the protein CASRSRLTEAFF. The chain links TRBV6-5 to TRBJ1-1, with unresolved D. The CDR3 has 12 amino acids. V lost 6 bases, J lost 5 bases, and 10 bases lay in between. Germline loops: CDR1 MNHEY, CDR2 SVGAGI.

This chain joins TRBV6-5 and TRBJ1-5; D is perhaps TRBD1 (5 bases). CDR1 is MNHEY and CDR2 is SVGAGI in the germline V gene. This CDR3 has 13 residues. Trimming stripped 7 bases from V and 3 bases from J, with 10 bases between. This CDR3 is CASNQGVNQPQHF. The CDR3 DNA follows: TGTGCCAGCAACCAAGGGGTCAATCAGCCCCAGCATTTT.

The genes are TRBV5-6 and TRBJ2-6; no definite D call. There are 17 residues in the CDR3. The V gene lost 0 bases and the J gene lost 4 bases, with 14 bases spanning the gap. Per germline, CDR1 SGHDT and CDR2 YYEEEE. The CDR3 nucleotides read TGTGCCAGCAGCTTGGCCGCAAGGGCAGGAGGGGCCAACGTCCTGACTTTC. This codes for CASSLAARAGGANVLTF.

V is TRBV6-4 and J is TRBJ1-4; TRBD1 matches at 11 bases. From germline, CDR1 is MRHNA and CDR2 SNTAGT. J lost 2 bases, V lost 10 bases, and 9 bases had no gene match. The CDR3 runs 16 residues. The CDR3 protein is CATPGQGGSTNEKLFF. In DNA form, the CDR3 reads TGTGCCACCCCGGGACAGGGGGGATCGACTAATGAAAAACTGTTTTTT.

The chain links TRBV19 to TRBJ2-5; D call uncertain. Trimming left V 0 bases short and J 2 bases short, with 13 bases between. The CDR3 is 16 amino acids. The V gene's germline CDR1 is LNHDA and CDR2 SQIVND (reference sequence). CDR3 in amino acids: CASSIDGGNLQETQYF. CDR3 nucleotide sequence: TGTGCCAGTAGTATAGACGGCGGCAACTTACAAGAGACCCAGTACTTC.

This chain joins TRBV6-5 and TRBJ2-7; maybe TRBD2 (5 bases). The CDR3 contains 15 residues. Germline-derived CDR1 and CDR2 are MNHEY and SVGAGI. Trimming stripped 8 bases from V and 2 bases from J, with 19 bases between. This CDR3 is CASDGRLIGPYEQYF. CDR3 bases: TGTGCCAGCGATGGGAGATTGATCGGTCCCTACGAGCAGTACTTC.

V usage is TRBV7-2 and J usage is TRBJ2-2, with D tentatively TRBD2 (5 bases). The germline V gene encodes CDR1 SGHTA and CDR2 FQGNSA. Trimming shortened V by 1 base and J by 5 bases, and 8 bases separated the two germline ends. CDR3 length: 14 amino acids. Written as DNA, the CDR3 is TGTGCCAGCAGCTTAGTTTCGGGGACCGGGGAGCTGTTTTTT. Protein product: CASSLVSGTGELFF.

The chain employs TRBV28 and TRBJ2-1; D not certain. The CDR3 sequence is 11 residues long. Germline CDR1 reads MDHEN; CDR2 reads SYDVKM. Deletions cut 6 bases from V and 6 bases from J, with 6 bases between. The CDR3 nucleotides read TGTGCCAGCAGCCTCTTCAATGAGCAGTTCTTC. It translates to CASSLFNEQFF.

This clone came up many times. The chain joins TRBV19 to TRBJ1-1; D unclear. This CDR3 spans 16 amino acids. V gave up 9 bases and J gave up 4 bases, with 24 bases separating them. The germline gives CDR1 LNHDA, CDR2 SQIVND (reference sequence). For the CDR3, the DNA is TGTGCCAGCTGGAGCCGAGGGCGCCGGGGTGCCACTGAAGCTTTCTTT. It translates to CASWSRGRRGATEAFF.

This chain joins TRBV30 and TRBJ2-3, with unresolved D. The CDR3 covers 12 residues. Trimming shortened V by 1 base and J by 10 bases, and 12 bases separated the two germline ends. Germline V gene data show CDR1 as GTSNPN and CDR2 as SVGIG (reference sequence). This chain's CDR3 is CAWSGSSGAQYF. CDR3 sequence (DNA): TGTGCCTGGAGTGGTTCATCAGGAGCGCAGTATTTT. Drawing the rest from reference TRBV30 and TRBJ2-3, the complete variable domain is SQTIHQWPATLVQPVGSPLSLECTVEGTSNPNLYWYRQAAGRGLQLLFYSVGIGQISSEVPQNLSASRPQDRQFILSSKKLLLSDSGFYLCAWSGSSGAQYFGPGTRLTVL.

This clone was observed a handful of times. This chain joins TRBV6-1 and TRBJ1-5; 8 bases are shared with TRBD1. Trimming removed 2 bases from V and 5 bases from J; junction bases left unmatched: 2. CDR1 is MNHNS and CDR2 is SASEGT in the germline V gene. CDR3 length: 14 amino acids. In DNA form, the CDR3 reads TGTGCCAGCAGTGAAACAGGGGGGCATCAGCCCCAGCATTTT. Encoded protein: CASSETGGHQPQHF.

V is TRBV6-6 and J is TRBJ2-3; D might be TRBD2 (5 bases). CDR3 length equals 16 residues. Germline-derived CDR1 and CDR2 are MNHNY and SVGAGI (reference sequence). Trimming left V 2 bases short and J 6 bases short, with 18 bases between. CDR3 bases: TGTGCCAGCAGTTACCAAGGACTGGGGAAAGGGGATACGCAGTATTTT. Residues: CASSYQGLGKGDTQYF.

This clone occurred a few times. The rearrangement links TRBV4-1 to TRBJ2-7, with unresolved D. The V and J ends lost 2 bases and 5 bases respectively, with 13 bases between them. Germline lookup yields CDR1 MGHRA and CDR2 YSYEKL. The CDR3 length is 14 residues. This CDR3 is CASSQNLGWDEQYF. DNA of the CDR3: TGCGCCAGCAGCCAAAACCTAGGGTGGGACGAGCAGTACTTC.

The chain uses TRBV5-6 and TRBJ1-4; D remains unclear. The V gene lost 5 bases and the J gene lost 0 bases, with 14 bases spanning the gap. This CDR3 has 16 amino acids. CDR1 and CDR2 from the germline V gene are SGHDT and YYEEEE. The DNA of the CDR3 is TGTGCCAGCAGTTTTTTGAGGAGCTCAACTAATGAAAAACTGTTTTTT. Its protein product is CASSFLRSSTNEKLFF.

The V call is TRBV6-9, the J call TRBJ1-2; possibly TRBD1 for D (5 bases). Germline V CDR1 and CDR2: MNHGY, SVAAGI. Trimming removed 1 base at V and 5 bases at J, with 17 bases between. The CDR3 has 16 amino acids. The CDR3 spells CASSYFGGVKKYGYTF. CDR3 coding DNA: TGTGCCAGCAGTTATTTTGGGGGGGTGAAGAAGTATGGCTACACCTTC.

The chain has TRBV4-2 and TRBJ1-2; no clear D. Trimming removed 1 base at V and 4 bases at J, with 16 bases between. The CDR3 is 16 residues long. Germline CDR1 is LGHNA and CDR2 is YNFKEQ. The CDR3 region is CASSQVRQELAYGYTF. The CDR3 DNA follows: TGTGCCAGCAGCCAAGTGAGGCAGGAGCTAGCCTATGGCTACACCTTC.

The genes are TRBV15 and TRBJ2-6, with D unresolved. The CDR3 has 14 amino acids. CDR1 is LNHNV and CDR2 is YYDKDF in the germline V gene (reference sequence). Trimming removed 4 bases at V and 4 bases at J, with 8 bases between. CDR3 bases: TGTGCCACCAGCAAAAAGGAGGGGGCCAACGTCCTGACTTTC. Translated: CATSKKEGANVLTF.

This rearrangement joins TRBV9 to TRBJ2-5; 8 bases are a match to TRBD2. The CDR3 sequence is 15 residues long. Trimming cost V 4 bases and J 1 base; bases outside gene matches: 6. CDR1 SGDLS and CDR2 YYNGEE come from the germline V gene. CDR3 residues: CASSPGRGFQETQYF. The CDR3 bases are TGTGCCAGCAGCCCCGGGAGGGGGTTCCAAGAGACCCAGTACTTC.

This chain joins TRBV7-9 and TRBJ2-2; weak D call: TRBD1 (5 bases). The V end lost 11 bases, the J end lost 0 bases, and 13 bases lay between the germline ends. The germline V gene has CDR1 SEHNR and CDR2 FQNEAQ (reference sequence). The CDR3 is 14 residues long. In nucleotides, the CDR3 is TGTGCCCCAGGGCAGATTGCGAACACCGGGGAGCTGTTTTTT. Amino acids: CAPGQIANTGELFF.

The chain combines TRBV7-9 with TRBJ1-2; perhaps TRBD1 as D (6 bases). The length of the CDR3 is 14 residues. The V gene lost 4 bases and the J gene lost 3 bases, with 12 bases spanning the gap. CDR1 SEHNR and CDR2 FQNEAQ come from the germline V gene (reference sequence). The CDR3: CASSSGAQDYGYTF. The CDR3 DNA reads TGTGCCAGCAGCTCGGGGGCCCAAGACTATGGCTACACCTTC. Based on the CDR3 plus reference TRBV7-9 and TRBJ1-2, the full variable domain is DTGVSQNPRHKITKRGQNVTFRCDPISEHNRLYWYRQTLGQGPEFLTYFQNEAQLEKSRLLSDRFSAERPKGSFSTLEIQRTEQGDSAMYLCASSSGAQDYGYTFGSGTRLTVV.

The CDR3 here is CATSRVPQALRTGELFF. The CDR3 DNA sequence: TGTGCCACCAGCAGAGTTCCACAGGCCTTGCGGACCGGGGAGCTGTTTTTT. The chain employs TRBV15 and TRBJ2-2; TRBD1 might be the D (5 bases). The CDR3 covers 17 residues. V dropped 1 base and J dropped 5 bases, with 17 bases sitting between them. Germline V gene data show CDR1 as LNHNV and CDR2 as YYDKDF (reference sequence).